These 7 T cell receptor beta chains originate from one sample sequenced in a study of Siglec-9 on CD8 T cells in melanoma. The assay was immunoSEQ multiplex PCR, and TCRdb's table has in-frame clones only and misses some. The table includes over 30,000 clones, about 86% detected once. The sequenced material came from Siglec-9- CD8+ T cells sorted from blood. Every receptor here comes from a human donor in good health.

The table lists this clone with a few counts. It is unclear where the CDR3 begins or ends on the DNA, so no DNA is shown, and the CDR3 is as TCRdb lists it. The chain couples TRBV27 to TRBJ2-5; the DNA was not used to check the table's D call, TRBD2. Germline CDR1 and CDR2: MNHEY and SMNVEV (reference sequence). The CDR3 contains 14 residues when both ends are counted. The CDR3 sequence: CASSSSGGAETQYF.

The V gene is TRBV9, the J gene TRBJ1-1, with D perhaps TRBD1 (6 bases). Trimming removed 3 bases at V and 6 bases at J, with 12 bases between. The CDR3 consists of 13 residues. Germline CDR1 SGDLS, CDR2 YYNGEE. For the CDR3, the DNA is TGTGCCAGCAGCGATGGACAGTCGCCTGAAGCTTTCTTT. It codes for CASSDGQSPEAFF.

The chain recombines TRBV28 with TRBJ2-2; D may be TRBD2 (5 bases). CDR1 and CDR2 from the germline V gene are MDHEN and SYDVKM. The V gene lost 2 bases and the J gene lost 5 bases, with 6 bases spanning the gap. This CDR3 region has 13 residues. The CDR3, as DNA: TGTGCCAGCAGTTTAACGGGGACCGGGGAGCTGTTTTTT. Its translation: CASSLTGTGELFF.

The chain links TRBV6-5 to TRBJ1-1; 8 positions match TRBD1. CDR1 is MNHEY and CDR2 is SVGAGI in the germline V gene. The CDR3 length is 15 residues. V lost 5 bases and J lost 3; bases outside the gene matches: 8. The CDR3 nucleotides are TGTGCCAGCAGTCTTAATGGACAGGGTTACACTGAAGCTTTCTTT. It translates to CASSLNGQGYTEAFF.

This clone was counted once. The V call is TRBV4-1, the J call TRBJ2-1; D perhaps matches TRBD2 (6 bases). Germline V lookup: CDR1 MGHRA, CDR2 YSYEKL. The CDR3 sequence is 13 residues long. V gave up 0 bases and J gave up 6 bases, with 6 bases separating them. This CDR3 is CASSQEGGNEQFF. CDR3 in DNA: TGCGCCAGCAGCCAAGAGGGAGGCAATGAGCAGTTCTTC.

This chain joins TRBV2 and TRBJ2-7; 9 bases match TRBD1. Germline trimming cut 1 base from V and 5 bases from J; bases unmatched to any gene: 9. CDR1 and CDR2 (germline): SNHLY, FYNNEI. This CDR3 is built from 16 residues. The CDR3 region has the DNA TGTGCCAGCAGTGAAGATAGTGGGGACAGGGTGCACGAGCAGTACTTC. Translation gives CASSEDSGDRVHEQYF. The full variable domain, rest sourced from reference TRBV2 and TRBJ2-7, is EPEVTQTPSHQVTQMGQEVILRCVPISNHLYFYWYRQILGQKVEFLVSFYNNEISEKSEIFDDQFSVERPDGSNFTLKIRSTKLEDSAMYFCASSEDSGDRVHEQYFGPGTRLTVT.

This clone was seen a few times. The chain has TRBV4-1 and TRBJ2-7, with a weak D call TRBD2 (6 bases). Germline V gene sequence: CDR1 MGHRA, CDR2 YSYEKL. This CDR3 has 15 residues. V lost 0 bases to trimming and J lost 0 bases, with 9 bases between them. The CDR3 loop is CASSQDRLDSYEQYF. The DNA of the CDR3 is TGCGCCAGCAGCCAAGATCGACTAGACTCCTACGAGCAGTACTTC.